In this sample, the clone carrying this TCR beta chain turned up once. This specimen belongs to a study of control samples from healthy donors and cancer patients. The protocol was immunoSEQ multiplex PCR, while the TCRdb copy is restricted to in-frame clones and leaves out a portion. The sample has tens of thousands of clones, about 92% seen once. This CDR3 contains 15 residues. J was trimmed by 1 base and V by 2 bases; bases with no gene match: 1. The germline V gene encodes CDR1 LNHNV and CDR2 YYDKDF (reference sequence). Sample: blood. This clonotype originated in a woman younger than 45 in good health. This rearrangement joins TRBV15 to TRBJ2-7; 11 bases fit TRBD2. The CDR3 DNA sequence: TGTGCCACCAGCAGACTAGCGGGGGGTTCCTACGAGCAGTACTTC. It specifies CATSRLAGGSYEQYF.